This T cell receptor beta chain is from a study of T-cell memory formation after mild COVID-19. Study at large: TCR clusters largely stayed donor specific.

Study-wide findings and caveats: CD8+ contracting clones occupied EMRA, while CD4+ ones occupied mainly CM and EM. Cross-reactive memory appears to have joined, as suggested by some responding clones showing up in pre-infection memory.

Many counts were recorded for this clonotype. Its antigen is not known. The V end lost 1 base, the J end lost 8 bases, and 15 bases lay between the germline ends. The CDR3 is 15 residues long. Per germline, CDR1 SGHVS and CDR2 FNYEAQ. Employing constant-segment primers, 5'RACE generated TCR alpha and TCR beta cDNA libraries bearing sample barcodes and UMIs. TCRdb ran MiXCR on the 5' RACE reads and lists one entry per CDR3 protein. The repertoire consists of 45,000 to 65,000 distinct CDR3 sequences, with over 7.5% occurring once and the leading ten covering 0.9% to 1.5%. This TCR derives from a man younger than 35 who had mild COVID-19 (a few samples of this study predate the infection). Cell type and time point are not known. The sample comprised PBMCs or a T cell subset sorted from them (not recorded which). The rearrangement uses TRBV7-6 and TRBJ2-1; D possibly corresponds to TRBD1 (6 bases). CDR3 sequence reads: CASSLEDGRGHEQFF. The CDR3 DNA reads TGTGCCAGCAGCTTAGAGGATGGCAGGGGACATGAGCAGTTCTTC.